The T cell receptor (beta chain) described here comes from a study of T cell repertoires in cytomegalovirus infection. Overall study findings and caveats: In two of eight donors, the top clonotype was HLA-C-restricted CMV-specific. There were carriers of CMV plus the relevant HLA, and cumulative public TCR beta family frequency identified them.

V gave up 3 bases and J gave up 11 bases, with 11 bases separating them. The germline gives CDR1 SGHDT, CDR2 YYEEEE. The CDR3 is made up of 11 amino acids. This clonotype was seen repeatedly, ten times or more. Its antigen is undetermined. A single record per CDR3 protein comes from TCRdb applying MiXCR to the reads. The sample shows approximately 500,000 distinct CDR3 sequences, approximately 16% of them seen only once. J is TRBJ1-1 and V is TRBV5-6; no firm D call. This TCR was recovered from a human donor in good health (CMV status not recorded). Some clones in this sample may be carry-over from other donors' samples. Material for sequencing was CD8+ T cells from PBMCs. The CDR3 DNA reads as TGTGCCAGCAGCTCCTCGACGGGGGCTTTCTTT. Its protein product is CASSSSTGAFF. The whole variable domain, remainder taken from reference TRBV5-6 and TRBJ1-1, is DAGVTQSPTHLIKTRGQQVTLRCSPKSGHDTVSWYQQALGQGPQFIFQYYEEEERQRGNFPDRFSGHQFPNYSSELNVNALLLGDSALYLCASSSSTGAFFGQGTRLTVV.